This entry concerns a single T cell receptor (beta chain). The data are from a study of T cell repertoires in ileal Crohn's disease. Study in general: Postoperative therapy was given to about half: eleven to twelve thiopurines, around 20 anti-TNF agents.

Germline trimming cut 5 bases from V and 6 bases from J; bases unmatched to any gene: 8. In germline, CDR1 is SEHNR, CDR2 FQNEAQ (reference sequence). The CDR3 is made up of 14 amino acids. Each sample's TCRB immunosequencing used about 0.5 micrograms of biopsy DNA. Produced via immunoSEQ multiplex PCR; TCRdb's table is partial and in-frame only. Among 15,000 to 20,000 clones, 83% were seen once, and the ten largest hold approximately 10%. V gene TRBV7-9 combines with J gene TRBJ2-3; 7 bases align to TRBD2. The source is an adult with Crohn's disease. Input material: ileal tissue. The CDR3 reads CASSLGGDGDTQYF. The DNA for the CDR3 is TGTGCCAGCAGCCTGGGAGGGGATGGTGATACGCAGTATTTT.